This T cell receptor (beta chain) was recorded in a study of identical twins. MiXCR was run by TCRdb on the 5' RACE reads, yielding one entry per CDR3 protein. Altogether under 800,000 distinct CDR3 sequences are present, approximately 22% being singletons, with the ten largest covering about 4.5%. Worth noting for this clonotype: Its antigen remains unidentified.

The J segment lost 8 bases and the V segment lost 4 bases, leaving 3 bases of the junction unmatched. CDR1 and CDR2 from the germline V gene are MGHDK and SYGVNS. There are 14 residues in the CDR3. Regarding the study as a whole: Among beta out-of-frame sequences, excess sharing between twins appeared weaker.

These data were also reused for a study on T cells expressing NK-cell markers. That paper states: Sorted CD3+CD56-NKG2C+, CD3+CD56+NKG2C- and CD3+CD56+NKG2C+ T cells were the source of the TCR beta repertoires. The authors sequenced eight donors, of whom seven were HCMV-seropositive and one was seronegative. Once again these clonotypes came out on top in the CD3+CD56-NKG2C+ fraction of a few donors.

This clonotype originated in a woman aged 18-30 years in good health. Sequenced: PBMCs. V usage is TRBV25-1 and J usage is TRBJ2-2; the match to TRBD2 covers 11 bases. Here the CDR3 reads CASSVAGGMGELFF. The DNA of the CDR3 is TGTGCCAGCAGTGTAGCGGGAGGGATGGGGGAGCTGTTTTTT.